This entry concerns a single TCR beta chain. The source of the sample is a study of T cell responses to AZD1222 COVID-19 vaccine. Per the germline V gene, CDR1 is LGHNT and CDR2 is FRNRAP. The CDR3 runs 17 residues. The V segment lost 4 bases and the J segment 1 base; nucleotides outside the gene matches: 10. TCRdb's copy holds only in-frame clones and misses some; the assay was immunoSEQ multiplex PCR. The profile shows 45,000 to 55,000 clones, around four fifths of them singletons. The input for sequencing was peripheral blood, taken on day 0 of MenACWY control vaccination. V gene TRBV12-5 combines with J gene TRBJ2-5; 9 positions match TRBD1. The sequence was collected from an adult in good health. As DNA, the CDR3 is TGTGCTAGTGGTTCCACCGGGACAGGGACCCTCCAAGAGACCCAGTACTTC. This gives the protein CASGSTGTGTLQETQYF.